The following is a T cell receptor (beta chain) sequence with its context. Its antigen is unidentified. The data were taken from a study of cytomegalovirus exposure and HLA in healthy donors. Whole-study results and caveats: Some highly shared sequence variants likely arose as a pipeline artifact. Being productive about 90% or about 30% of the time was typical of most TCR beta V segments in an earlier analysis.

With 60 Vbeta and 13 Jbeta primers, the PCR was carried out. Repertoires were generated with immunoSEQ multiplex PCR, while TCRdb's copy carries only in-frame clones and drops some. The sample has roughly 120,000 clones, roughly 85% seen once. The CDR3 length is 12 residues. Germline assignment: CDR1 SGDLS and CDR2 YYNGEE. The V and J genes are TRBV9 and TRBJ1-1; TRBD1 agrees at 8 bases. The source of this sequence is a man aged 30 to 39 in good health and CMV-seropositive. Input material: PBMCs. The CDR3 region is CASGQGLTEAFF. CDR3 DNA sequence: TGTGCTTCCGGACAGGGCCTCACTGAAGCTTTCTTT.